Each of the 3 T cell receptor beta chains below was sequenced from the same sample in a study of breast tumors, draining lymph nodes, adjacent tissues. Axillary draining lymph nodes of breast cancer patients supplied the node samples. Via MiXCR, TCRdb re-called the multiplex PCR reads, giving one row per CDR3 protein. This sample has 140,000 to 150,000 distinct CDR3 sequences; around a third occur once, and the top ten carry about 2.5%. The sequencing input was axillary lymph node tissue. The origin of the receptors is a female donor with breast cancer. Some clones in this sample may be carry-over from other donors' samples.

V is TRBV5-1 and J is TRBJ1-2, with TRBD1 identical over 8 bases. The CDR3 is 14 residues long. The germline CDR1 and CDR2 sequences are SGHRS and YFSETQ. With 4 bases clipped from V and 8 bases from J, the junction kept 10 bases outside the gene matches. CDR3 sequence reads: CASSIQQGAEGYTF. CDR3 DNA: TGCGCCAGCAGCATCCAGCAGGGGGCTGAGGGCTACACCTTC.

This clonotype was observed many times. A read error may account for a junction end that differs from germline. The chain joins TRBV6-5 to TRBJ1-5; no definite D call. From germline, CDR1 is MNHEY and CDR2 SVGAGI. This CDR3 spans 14 amino acids. CDR3 nucleotide sequence: TGTGCCAGCAGTCACTCGTCGGGTACCCAGCCCCAGCATTTT. It is translated as CASSHSSGTQPQHF.

The genes are TRBV12-3 or TRBV12-4 and TRBJ2-3; the match to TRBD1 covers 7 bases. The V and J ends lost 4 bases and 11 bases, in that order; junction bases with no gene match: 3. CDR3 length: 11 amino acids. The CDR3 reads CASSWTGEQYF. Written as DNA, the CDR3 is TGTGCCAGCAGTTGGACAGGTGAGCAGTATTTT.